This TCR beta chain was documented in a study of blood T cell repertoires in COVID-19 (TCRdb year 2020). Context from the whole study: The collaborator samples originated in the United States, Italy and Spain and spanned the acute and convalescent phases of COVID-19. Samples were obtained from the ongoing ImmuneRACE study (first 160 participants) and from 1,000 to 1,500 subjects provided by 6 global collaborators. Deeply sampled blood TCRbeta repertoires from subjects exposed to, actively infected with, or recovered from COVID-19 were included in the dataset. HLA class I and class II types, where available, came from metadata supplied by the sample provider rather than from assay-based typing. A de-identified subject ID, COVID-19 status, age in years and sex were almost always included in the sample metadata. The material from the prospective study consisted of cDNA or gDNA derived from T cells, B-cell-depleted T cells, or PBMCs. The repertoires were made available in a free public database intended to serve as a resource for research on the immune response to SARS-CoV-2. Overall results and qualifications from the work: The quantity of clinical and demographic metadata differed by source and by participant and was supplied without curation.

Each collaborating institution followed its own protocols to collect whole blood in K2EDTA tubes. Collaborator samples were shipped for TCRbeta analysis as frozen whole blood, isolated PBMCs, or DNA extracted from either sample type. A word on this clone: Its specific antigen is unknown. No base quality information exists; no much larger clone differs at one position.

The immunoSEQ Assay, a bias-controlled multiplex PCR, was used to amplify TCRbeta CDR3 regions from genomic DNA. Processing in the source paper ran as follows. The number of nucleated cells in each sample was estimated by amplification of reference gene primers within the assay. To quantify the absolute abundance of each unique TCRbeta CDR3 rearrangement, sequence reads were collapsed and filtered. For each sample, productive Simpson clonality was calculated as the square root of Simpson's diversity index over productive rearrangements. This immuneACCESS table, as held by TCRdb, lists in-frame sequences with V and J called but not all clones. Of the missing ones, under half trace to an unresolved V gene in checked studies; the others have no known cause. D and trimming come from the DNA, and the V and J calls and clone size come from that table. The sample profile shows 85,000 to 110,000 clones; nearly 90% of them were found once. In total, the top ten clones hold approximately 3% of the sample.

CDR1 and CDR2 were assigned from the germline V gene as SGHRS and YFSETQ. The CDR3 contains 13 residues, cysteine and valine counted. CDR3 DNA is the only sequence kept; it has 39 bases, read in frame from the first base. Unmatched junction bases come to 0, with V trimmed by 0 bases and J by 5 bases. The chain couples TRBV5-1 to TRBJ2-7, with TRBD1 matching 9 junction bases. The specimen sequenced was peripheral blood. The sequence came from a man aged 45-65 years in a cohort sampled during active COVID-19. Here the CDR3 is given as CASSLGQGDEQYV. The DNA sequence reads TGCGCCAGCAGCTTGGGACAGGGGGACGAGCAGTACGTC.